This is a list of T cell receptor beta chains from one sample in a study of shared clonotypes between healthy human individuals. Assay used: immunoSEQ multiplex PCR; TCRdb lists only in-frame clones, some missing. The table shows 600,000 to 750,000 clones, with less than 80% occurring only once. The sample was memory CD4+ T cells sorted from blood. These receptors originate from a woman between 25 and 40 years old in good health. Both conserved end residues are trimmed from each CDR3. Rows may omit the clone size; those that give it use once, few, many or a size class.

clone_size,v_call,cdr3_aa
-,TRBV7-6,ASSLAEGSTYGYT
once,TRBV27,ASSGLGRANVLT
-,TRBV5-1,ASSLYDRDANEQY
-,TRBV7-9,ASSTGQGALGDGELF
-,TRBV5-6,ASSLETGDEQY
-,TRBV29-1,SVGGLAGGGSSYNEQF
-,TRBV11-2,ASSPGLAGTEQF
-,TRBV2,ASSEAPRSLNEQF
-,TRBV18,ASSPTSLSSNQPQH
-,TRBV19,ASSPSGGTYEQY
-,TRBV2,ASRATSGPYNEQF
-,TRBV29-1,SVVSQETQY
-,TRBV28,ASFPGTGYGYT
-,TRBV28,ASSDSGREMQQY
-,TRBV11-2,ASSPPGVTEAF
-,TRBV29-1,SVGDREGDEQY
-,TRBV2,ASRGVLNNEKLF
-,TRBV28,ASSLSSGTDSYEQY
-,TRBV28,ASSPLVSGNTIY
-,TRBV30,AWSAQGDQPQH
few,TRBV2,ASSRSGRTDTQY
once,TRBV5-1,ASSFGWEENTEAF
-,TRBV29-1,SAEKGQAGYQETQY
once,TRBV9,ASSVGPGGGEKLF
-,TRBV28,ASSYRFEAF
-,TRBV2,ASSEALAGGVNEQF
once,TRBV30,AWRGGPNYGYT
-,TRBV5-1,ASSLGVEGVNVLT
-,TRBV16,ASSLRGGSLEKLF
-,TRBV27,ASSSGLSTDTQY
many,TRBV5-4,ASSPRTGGGVYEQY
-,TRBV27,ASSSSGTGIYGYT
-,TRBV7-7,ASSPGTSGLDTQY
-,TRBV5-1,ASSLMGRGGTEAF